This TCR beta chain appears in the sequencing data of a study of blood T cell repertoires in COVID-19. Profiled with immunoSEQ multiplex PCR; TCRdb holds only in-frame clones, not every one. The profile covers 250,000 to 400,000 clones, with about 91% appearing a single time and 1.6% taken by the ten largest. This CDR3 is built from 16 residues. V gave up 1 base and J gave up 4 bases; unmatched junction bases: 10. Germline V gene lookup returns CDR1 SGHNT and CDR2 YYREEE (reference sequence). V and J are TRBV5-4 and TRBJ1-1; 7 bases match TRBD1. The sequenced sample consisted of peripheral blood. This TCR was sampled from a woman aged 25 to 39 with COVID-19, enrolled during active disease. The CDR3 DNA follows: TGTGCCAGCAGCTTGATACAGGGGTCATGGAGCACTGAAGCTTTCTTT. It is translated as CASSLIQGSWSTEAFF.